This passage covers 12 T cell receptor beta chains from one sample sequenced in a study of human T cells and chemical hapten exposure. TCRdb called the RACE reads again in MiXCR, with one record for every CDR3 protein. The repertoire holds 150,000 to 200,000 distinct CDR3 sequences, with roughly 15% as singletons. The time point was: patch test 1, 2 weeks after DPC sensitization. Treatment here: therapeutic diphenylcyclopropenone sensitization with weekly scalp DPC. The sequencing here drew on whole blood, taken in connection with sensitization to the hapten diphenylcyclopropenone (DPC). All receptors derive from a woman in her 30s with alopecia areata. Some clones in this sample may be carry-over from other donors' samples.

The rearrangement uses TRBV12-3 or TRBV12-4 and TRBJ1-6; D is unclear. The V end lost 6 bases, the J end lost 5 bases, and 11 bases lay between the germline ends. This CDR3 has 14 amino acids. In nucleotides, the CDR3 is TGTGCCAGCAGCTCGACTGAACATAATTCACCCCTCCACTTT. Residues: CASSSTEHNSPLHF.

Comment on this clonotype: One end of the junction does not line up with germline, which may come from a read error. The J gene is TRBJ2-5, the V gene TRBV6-5; D not certain. Germline CDR1 MNHEY, CDR2 SVGAGI. The CDR3 is 14 amino acids. The CDR3 here is CASSYGVGQGTQYF. DNA for the CDR3: TGTGCCAGCAGTTACGGTGTTGGTCAAGGGACCCAGTACTTC.

This clonotype was detected a few times. The rearrangement links TRBV11-2 to TRBJ1-1, with unresolved D. The germline gives CDR1 SGHAT, CDR2 FQNNGV. V was cut by 0 bases and J by 8 bases, with 10 bases left in between. The CDR3 totals 13 residues. The CDR3 reads CASSLDPVREAFF. In DNA, the CDR3 is TGTGCCAGCAGCTTAGACCCAGTCAGAGAAGCTTTCTTT.

The chain employs TRBV28 and TRBJ1-1; TRBD1 matches at 8 bases. Germline trimming cut 4 bases from V and 6 bases from J; bases unmatched to any gene: 1. CDR3 length: 12 residues. Per the germline V gene, CDR1 is MDHEN and CDR2 is SYDVKM. The CDR3 sequence: CASSSQGAEAFF. The CDR3 nucleotides are TGTGCCAGCAGTTCACAGGGGGCTGAAGCTTTCTTT.

This clonotype has more than one count but fewer than ten. This chain uses TRBV15 with TRBJ1-5, with a possible D match to TRBD1 (6 bases). The germline CDR1 and CDR2 sequences are LNHNV and YYDKDF (reference sequence). V lost 1 base and J 0 bases, leaving 16 bases between the germline ends. CDR3 length: 18 amino acids. CDR3 region: CATSRARDTLNSNQPQHF. In DNA form, the CDR3 reads TGTGCCACCAGCAGAGCGCGGGACACCCTTAATAGCAATCAGCCCCAGCATTTT. Drawing the rest from reference TRBV15 and TRBJ1-5, the complete variable domain is DAMVIQNPRYQVTQFGKPVTLSCSQTLNHNVMYWYQQKSSQAPKLLFHYYDKDFNNEADTPDNFQSRRPNTSFCFLDIRSPGLGDTAMYLCATSRARDTLNSNQPQHFGDGTRLSIL.

The rearrangement joins TRBV19 to TRBJ2-1, with D maybe TRBD1 (5 bases). The CDR3 has 17 residues. V was clipped by 3 bases and J by 4 bases, with 19 bases between them. CDR1 is LNHDA, CDR2 SQIVND, per germline (reference sequence). The CDR3 nucleotides read TGTGCCAGTAGTATTGGGTCGGCAGGACACCTTTACAATGAGCAGTTCTTC. This sequence encodes CASSIGSAGHLYNEQFF.

This clonotype appeared a few times. This chain joins TRBV4-2 and TRBJ1-1; D is ambiguous. There are 16 residues in the CDR3. Trimming took off 4 bases at V and 4 bases at J, with 19 bases between the two ends. Germline V gene sequence: CDR1 LGHNA, CDR2 YNFKEQ. For the CDR3, the DNA is TGTGCCAGCAGCCCAGCGGCGGCCGAGGGTTTCACTGAAGCTTTCTTT. Its protein is CASSPAAAEGFTEAFF.

The chain uses TRBV9 and TRBJ2-5; 7 bases line up with TRBD1. The junction had 12 bases not matched to a gene; V was cut back by 2 bases and J by 5 bases. The CDR3 has 16 residues. Germline V gives CDR1 SGDLS, CDR2 YYNGEE. The CDR3 sequence: CASSVGNTGAGETQYF. As DNA, the CDR3 is TGTGCCAGCAGCGTGGGAAACACAGGGGCGGGCGAGACCCAGTACTTC.

This clonotype was found a few times. The J gene is TRBJ2-1, the V gene TRBV7-8; D is possibly TRBD2 (5 bases). With 5 bases removed from V and 9 bases from J, the gap between germline ends came to 20 bases. In germline, CDR1 is SGHVS, CDR2 FQNEAQ. The CDR3 totals 15 residues. The CDR3 loop reads CASSPRTASHVEQFF. The CDR3, as DNA: TGTGCCAGCAGCCCCCGGACCGCTAGCCACGTTGAGCAGTTCTTC.

CDR3 in amino acids: CASTDSSYEQYF. In nucleotides, the CDR3 is TGTGCCAGCACGGACAGCTCCTACGAGCAGTACTTC. V gene TRBV18 combines with J gene TRBJ2-7; D possibly corresponds to TRBD1 (6 bases). V lost 8 bases to trimming and J lost 0 bases, with 8 bases between them. Germline V gives CDR1 KGHSH, CDR2 LQKENI. The CDR3 extends over 12 amino acids.

Written as DNA, the CDR3 is TGTGCCAGCAGCCCGGGACTCCCTAGCACAGATACGCAGTATTTT. Its protein product is CASSPGLPSTDTQYF. The chain combines TRBV6-2 or TRBV6-3 with TRBJ2-3, with D maybe TRBD2 (6 bases). The germline gives CDR1 MNHEY, CDR2 SVGEGT. The CDR3 covers 15 residues. Trimming cost V 6 bases and J 0 bases, with 13 bases left between them.

This clonotype was counted between two and nine times. This chain links TRBV20-1 with TRBJ2-7; 9 bases are shared with TRBD1. V lost 5 bases and J lost 5; bases outside the gene matches: 7. The CDR3 length is 13 residues. Germline V gives CDR1 DFQATT, CDR2 SNEGSKA (reference sequence). The CDR3 DNA reads as TGCAGTGCTTACGGACAGGGGTCCCACGAGCAGTACTTC. Amino acids: CSAYGQGSHEQYF.